This T cell receptor beta chain comes out of a study of blood T cell repertoires in COVID-19. Study at large: Samples representing acute and convalescent COVID-19 were sourced from the United States, Italy and Spain. Sample material is recorded as cDNA or gDNA derived from T cells, B-cell-depleted T cells, or PBMCs.

Per the authors' pipeline: Using reference gene primer amplification, nucleated cell counts were estimated. The repertoire was sequenced with immunoSEQ multiplex PCR; TCRdb's copy has only in-frame clones and lacks some. Clonal size and the V and J genes are those of that table, whereas D and trimming came from the DNA. The sample comprises approximately 170,000 clones, approximately 86% of which are singletons, and around 3.5% rests with the top ten. Trimming pared 3 bases from V and 2 bases from J, leaving 8 bases between. The CDR3 spans 13 residues. The germline V gene has CDR1 SGHKS and CDR2 YYEKEE (reference sequence). This clone showed up just a few times.

Sequencing was done on a sample of peripheral blood. This receptor was taken from a man aged 65-85 years with acute or convalescent COVID-19. The chain joins TRBV5-5 to TRBJ1-2; possible D gene TRBD1, 5 bases. For the CDR3, the DNA is TGTGCCAGCAGCTGGACACTAAACTATGGCTACACCTTC. Its translation: CASSWTLNYGYTF.